These 23 T cell receptor beta chains were all obtained from the same sample, sequenced in a study of blood T cell repertoires in COVID-19. Profiled with immunoSEQ multiplex PCR; TCRdb holds only in-frame clones, not every one. The table includes tens of thousands of clones, about 90% detected once. The material sequenced was peripheral blood. These receptors were obtained from a woman in her fifties or sixties with active COVID-19.

The V gene is TRBV4-2, the J gene TRBJ2-1; 8 bases map to TRBD2. CDR1 is LGHNA, CDR2 YNFKEQ, per germline. V lost 1 base and J lost 8; bases outside the gene matches: 13. The CDR3 totals 17 residues. The CDR3 loop reads CASSQVLASGSLDEQFF. CDR3 nucleotides: TGTGCCAGCAGCCAAGTCCTGGCTAGCGGGTCCCTCGATGAGCAGTTCTTC.

This rearrangement joins TRBV5-1 to TRBJ2-1, with D possibly matching TRBD1 (6 bases). CDR1 SGHRS and CDR2 YFSETQ come from the germline V gene. Between the trimmed V and J ends, which lost 2 bases and 3 bases, there was a span of 9 bases. The length of the CDR3 is 14 residues. CDR3 in amino acids: CASSFGGLYNEQFF. In DNA form, the CDR3 reads TGCGCCAGCAGCTTTGGGGGCCTCTACAATGAGCAGTTCTTC.

V is TRBV30 and J is TRBJ1-5; TRBD1 aligns across 7 bases. The CDR3 spans 14 residues. Per the germline V gene, CDR1 is GTSNPN and CDR2 is SVGIG (reference sequence). J lost 9 bases, V lost 3 bases, and 11 bases had no gene match. CDR3 residues: CAWRSRGSSGPQHF. DNA for the CDR3: TGTGCCTGGAGGAGCAGGGGGTCCTCGGGGCCCCAGCATTTT. Full variable domain (outside the CDR3, taken from reference TRBV30 and TRBJ1-5): SQTIHQWPATLVQPVGSPLSLECTVEGTSNPNLYWYRQAAGRGLQLLFYSVGIGQISSEVPQNLSASRPQDRQFILSSKKLLLSDSGFYLCAWRSRGSSGPQHFGDGTRLSIL.

The chain employs TRBV7-8 and TRBJ2-1, with 7 nucleotides matching TRBD2. V shed 4 bases and J 9 bases; nucleotides not matched to a gene: 9. Looked up from germline, CDR1 is SGHVS and CDR2 is FQNEAQ. CDR3 length equals 14 residues. The CDR3 is CASSWTAGDAEQFF. In DNA form, the CDR3 reads TGTGCCAGCAGCTGGACTGCGGGAGACGCTGAGCAGTTCTTC.

V usage is TRBV28 and J usage is TRBJ2-4; 12 bases match TRBD1. The CDR3 runs 18 residues. Germline lookup yields CDR1 MDHEN and CDR2 SYDVKM. V lost 5 bases and J lost 1; bases outside the gene matches: 9. The CDR3 DNA is TGTGCCAGCAGTCCTCCGGGACAGGGGGCGAGGGCCAAAAACATTCAGTACTTC. This gives the protein CASSPPGQGARAKNIQYF. The full variable domain, completed using reference TRBV28 and TRBJ2-4, is DVKVTQSSRYLVKRTGEKVFLECVQDMDHENMFWYRQDPGLGLRLIYFSYDVKMKEKGDIPEGYSVSREKKERFSLILESASTNQTSMYLCASSPPGQGARAKNIQYFGAGTRLSVL.

The rearrangement uses TRBV5-1 and TRBJ2-5; D may be TRBD1 (5 bases). The germline gives CDR1 SGHRS, CDR2 YFSETQ. The CDR3 is 15 amino acids. Trimming pared 1 base from V and 5 bases from J, leaving 15 bases between. The CDR3 sequence: CASSLLGRAGETQYF. In nucleotides, the CDR3 is TGCGCCAGCAGCTTGCTGGGTCGAGCAGGGGAGACCCAGTACTTC.

The rearrangement links TRBV20-1 to TRBJ2-7, with TRBD2 identical over 10 bases. The V segment lost 3 bases and the J segment 4 bases; nucleotides outside the gene matches: 18. This CDR3 comprises 18 residues. The V gene's germline CDR1 is DFQATT and CDR2 SNEGSKA (reference sequence). Here the CDR3 reads CSASRELVAGGKPYEQYF. The CDR3 DNA sequence: TGCAGTGCTAGTCGGGAGTTGGTAGCGGGAGGTAAGCCTTACGAGCAGTACTTC.

The genes are TRBV6-2 or TRBV6-3 and TRBJ2-7, with D possibly being TRBD2 (5 bases). There are 15 residues in the CDR3. CDR1 MNHEY and CDR2 SVGEGT come from the germline V gene. With 3 bases removed from V and 2 bases from J, the gap between germline ends came to 14 bases. In DNA, the CDR3 is TGTGCCAGCAGTTATGGAGGAGATGGCACCTACGAGCAGTACTTC. Protein: CASSYGGDGTYEQYF.

The chain couples TRBV5-1 to TRBJ1-1, with D possibly matching TRBD1 (5 bases). V was trimmed by 2 bases and J by 0 bases, leaving 11 bases between them. Germline V CDR1 and CDR2: SGHRS, YFSETQ. This CDR3 spans 15 amino acids. CDR3 residues: CASSLEPGMNTEAFF. The CDR3 bases are TGCGCCAGCAGCTTAGAGCCAGGGATGAACACTGAAGCTTTCTTT.

The chain carries TRBV29-1 and TRBJ2-7; 8 bases line up with TRBD1. The trim removed 5 bases at V and 3 bases at J, leaving 9 bases unmatched. CDR1 and CDR2 (germline): SQVTM, ANQGSEA. The CDR3 covers 14 residues. Here the CDR3 DNA reads TGCAGCGTTTCCGACAGGGGTAATTTCTACGAGCAGTACTTC. Encoded protein: CSVSDRGNFYEQYF.

The chain has TRBV5-1 and TRBJ1-1; a possible D gene is TRBD1 (6 bases). Trimming left V 2 bases short and J 2 bases short, with 7 bases between. The CDR3 runs to 13 residues. Germline V gene lookup returns CDR1 SGHRS and CDR2 YFSETQ. The CDR3 reads CASSLQGNTEAFF. For the CDR3, the DNA is TGCGCCAGCAGCTTACAGGGCAACACTGAAGCTTTCTTT.

The CDR3 DNA sequence: TGTGCCAGTAGTGTGGGTCTGGGACTAGCCGGTGAGCAGTTCTTC. Its translation: CASSVGLGLAGEQFF. J is TRBJ2-1 and V is TRBV19, with 9 bases matching TRBD2. The CDR3 contains 15 residues. Germline-derived CDR1 and CDR2 are LNHDA and SQIVND (reference sequence). Losses at the gene ends were 5 bases for V and 9 bases for J; bases not matched to a gene: 11.

This rearrangement joins TRBV5-4 to TRBJ2-3; a weak D match, TRBD2 (7 bases). The CDR3 is made up of 14 amino acids. Germline assignment: CDR1 SGHNT and CDR2 YYREEE (reference sequence). The V and J ends lost 3 bases and 4 bases respectively, with 12 bases between them. The CDR3 region has the DNA TGTGCCAGCAGCTCCCGAGGGGGGGCAGATACGCAGTATTTT. Encoded protein: CASSSRGGADTQYF.

The chain joins TRBV7-8 to TRBJ2-7; no definite D call. The CDR3 has 12 residues. With 5 bases removed from V and 7 bases from J, the gap between germline ends came to 12 bases. Per germline, CDR1 SGHVS and CDR2 FQNEAQ. In DNA, the CDR3 is TGTGCCAGCAGCATTGCATCCGGGGAGCAGTACTTC. Its protein product is CASSIASGEQYF.

V gene TRBV4-2 combines with J gene TRBJ1-5; 8 bases are a match to TRBD1. This CDR3 region has 18 residues. The J segment lost 3 bases and the V segment lost 2 bases, leaving 12 bases of the junction unmatched. Looked up from germline, CDR1 is LGHNA and CDR2 is YNFKEQ. Here the CDR3 DNA reads TGTGCCAGCAGCCAAAGGGGAACTGGGACAGGAGACAATCAGCCCCAGCATTTT. This encodes CASSQRGTGTGDNQPQHF.

This clone appeared a single time. V is TRBV28 and J is TRBJ2-1, with D hard to call. Germline V gives CDR1 MDHEN, CDR2 SYDVKM. V gave up 1 base and J gave up 6 bases, with 7 bases separating them. The CDR3 has 13 residues. Here the CDR3 reads CASSLYAGNEQFF. For the CDR3, the DNA is TGTGCCAGCAGTTTATACGCAGGCAATGAGCAGTTCTTC.

The V gene is TRBV7-9, the J gene TRBJ2-2; the match to TRBD1 covers 8 bases. Germline CDR1 is SEHNR and CDR2 is FQNEAQ (reference sequence). Trimming cost V 4 bases and J 5 bases; bases outside gene matches: 9. This CDR3 has 16 residues. The chain's CDR3 is CASSSTTGESTGELFF. The CDR3 DNA reads as TGTGCCAGCAGCTCAACGACAGGGGAGAGTACCGGGGAGCTGTTTTTT.

With respect to this clone: At one of its ends the junction is not consistent with the germline gene, which may arise from a read error. V gene TRBV3-1 (or the pseudogene TRBV3-2) combines with J gene TRBJ1-2, with D possibly TRBD1 on 6 matching bases. Looked up from germline, CDR1 is LGHDT and CDR2 is YNNKEL (reference sequence). CDR3 length equals 12 residues. The CDR3 spells CASSHGTGTTGF. For the CDR3, the DNA is TGTGCCAGCAGCCATGGAACCGGGACGACAGGCTTC.

The chain employs TRBV11-1 and TRBJ1-6, with a weak D call TRBD1 (5 bases). This CDR3 is 14 amino acids long. V lost 3 bases and J lost 9, with 12 bases in between. Germline CDR1 and CDR2: SGHAT and FQDESV (reference sequence). The CDR3 reads CASSFQRGGSPLHF. CDR3 in DNA: TGTGCCAGCAGCTTCCAGCGCGGGGGTTCACCCCTCCACTTT.

This chain uses TRBV28 with TRBJ2-6; TRBD1 is a possible D gene (6 bases). This CDR3 region has 17 residues. V lost 2 bases and J 0 bases, leaving 11 bases between the germline ends. Germline V CDR1 and CDR2: MDHEN, SYDVKM. CDR3 DNA: TGTGCCAGCAGTTTAGACAGGTTACTCTCTGGGGCCAACGTCCTGACTTTC. Translating gives CASSLDRLLSGANVLTF.

The chain links TRBV4-1 to TRBJ2-3; weak D call: TRBD1 (6 bases). Germline loops: CDR1 MGHRA, CDR2 YSYEKL. V was pared by 1 base and J by 2 bases, with 10 bases between. The CDR3 runs to 15 residues. The CDR3 spells CASSQAGGPTDTQYF. The CDR3 coding sequence is TGCGCCAGCAGCCAAGCTGGGGGCCCCACAGATACGCAGTATTTT.

V gene TRBV11-2 combines with J gene TRBJ2-4; D gene unclear. The CDR3 is 15 amino acids. The V end was cut by 1 base, the J end by 0 bases, with 7 bases between. CDR1 is SGHAT, CDR2 FQNNGV, per germline. CDR3 loop: CASSLGPVAKNIQYF. DNA for the CDR3: TGTGCCAGCAGCTTAGGCCCGGTAGCCAAAAACATTCAGTACTTC.

CDR3 nucleotide sequence: TGTGCCAGCAGCCAAGACAGAAACAATGAGCAGTTCTTC. Its protein is CASSQDRNNEQFF. The chain couples TRBV14 to TRBJ2-1; D not resolved. Germline CDR1 SGHDN, CDR2 FVKESK. The CDR3 runs to 13 residues. Trimming cost V 0 bases and J 5 bases, with 5 bases left between them.